A selection of T cell receptor beta chains follows, all from one sample in a study of cytomegalovirus exposure and HLA in healthy donors. TCRdb's table, derived via immunoSEQ multiplex PCR, lists solely in-frame clones and lacks some. The sample lists around 40,000 clones, approximately 60% occurring once. The sequenced material came from PBMCs. The receptors shown here come from a human donor in good health. Each CDR3 is given with its conserved first and last residue. A D gene is named only where the DNA matches it firmly. Expanded clones get a size class; other rows say once, few or many, or leave the size out.

>TRBJ1-3|NA|TRBV11-2|NA
CASSSGLSSGNTIYF
TGTGCCAGCAGCTCGGGACTCAGCTCTGGAAACACCATATATTTT
>TRBJ2-5|few|TRBV5-1|NA
CASSPAGGETQYF
TGCGCCAGCAGCCCGGCCGGGGGAGAGACCCAGTACTTC
>TRBJ1-5|NA|TRBV15|NA
CATSRDREGQPQHF
TGTGCCACCAGCAGAGACAGGGAAGGGCAGCCCCAGCATTTT
>TRBJ1-6|few|TRBV6-1|NA
CASSERPNVDRYNSPLHF
TGTGCCAGCAGTGAACGACCTAACGTTGACAGATATAATTCACCCCTCCACTTT
>TRBJ2-7|NA|TRBV5-6|NA
CASSLEGGEIRF
TGTGCCAGCAGCTTGGAAGGCGGGGAGATACGCTTC
>TRBJ1-6|NA|TRBV4-2|TRBD1
CASRYTDTGGNNSPLHF
TGTGCCAGCAGATACACAGATACAGGGGGCAATAATTCACCCCTCCACTTT
>TRBJ1-2|NA|TRBV30|TRBD1
CAWDYRGPANYGYTF
TGTGCCTGGGACTACAGGGGGCCAGCTAACTATGGCTACACCTTC
>TRBJ2-5|NA|TRBV29-1|TRBD1
CSADRGAQETQYF
TGCAGCGCCGACAGGGGTGCCCAAGAGACCCAGTACTTC
>TRBJ2-1|NA|TRBV6-6|NA
CASSYGITGLAEQFF
TGTGCCAGCAGTTACGGCATTACAGGGTTAGCTGAGCAGTTCTTC
>TRBJ2-5|NA|TRBV18|NA
CASSPNTAGQETQYF
TGTGCCAGCTCACCAAACACGGCGGGTCAAGAGACCCAGTACTTC
>TRBJ1-2|few|TRBV4-1|NA
CASSQGGGAANGYTF
TGCGCCAGCAGCCAGGGAGGCGGGGCAGCCAATGGCTACACCTTC
>TRBJ1-2|NA|TRBV28|NA
CASSLNYGYTF
TGTGCCAGCTCCTTGAACTATGGCTACACCTTC
>TRBJ2-5|NA|TRBV5-6|TRBD1
CASSLGQGANEETQYF
TGTGCCAGCAGCTTGGGACAGGGGGCGAACGAAGAGACCCAGTACTTC
>TRBJ2-1|NA|TRBV5-4|TRBD2
CASSQGLAGGNEQFF
TGTGCCAGCAGCCAGGGACTAGCGGGGGGCAATGAGCAGTTCTTC
>TRBJ2-7|few|TRBV28|TRBD2
CASSTPSGGTFYEQYF
TGTGCCAGCAGTACCCCGTCGGGGGGGACCTTCTACGAGCAGTACTTC
>TRBJ2-7|NA|TRBV29-1|TRBD1
CSVEDWDRGPSYEQYF
TGCAGCGTTGAAGATTGGGACAGGGGGCCCTCCTACGAGCAGTACTTC
>TRBJ1-2|NA|TRBV6-6|TRBD1
CASTKQGDGYTF
TGTGCCAGCACCAAACAGGGGGACGGCTACACCTTC
>TRBJ2-7|NA|TRBV25-1|TRBD1
CASSTGGAYEQYF
TGTGCCAGTTCGACAGGGGGGGCCTACGAGCAGTACTTC
>TRBJ2-7|NA|TRBV11-2|TRBD2
CASSLAGTSGVYEQYF
TGTGCCAGCAGCTTAGCCGGGACTAGCGGGGTCTACGAGCAGTACTTC
>TRBJ1-1|NA|TRBV6-5|NA
CASSPAGNTEAFF
TGTGCCAGCAGTCCGGCGGGGAACACTGAAGCTTTCTTT